This T cell receptor (beta chain) stems from a study of T cells in Graves' hyperthyroidism and ophthalmopathy (dated by TCRdb to the late 2010s). With regard to the full study: To identify TCR V-J signatures that set the groups apart, the researchers used a discovery cohort of about a hundred patients, made up of 40 to 45 with Graves' ophthalmopathy and 57 with stable Graves' hyperthyroidism. An independent validation cohort of around 19 hyperthyroidism patients and some 15 patients who later progressed to ophthalmopathy tested prospective prediction of ophthalmopathy. The 90 to 100 discovery patients were randomly divided into training and test sets at a 7:3 ratio. In addition, the study compared T-cell repertoires in thyroid tissue and in blood from 6 or 7 Graves' hyperthyroidism patients. After blood sampling, hyperthyroidism patients were treated with methimazole at a starting dose of 30 mg daily, and ophthalmopathy patients were treated with high-dose intravenous methylprednisolone. The paper reports TCR Vbeta CDR3 sequencing of 130 to 150 peripheral blood samples: under 45 ophthalmopathy, fewer than 80 hyperthyroidism and roughly 17 progressor patients.

This clonotype was detected ten times or more. Its target antigen remains unknown. Base qualities are not recorded, but no much larger clone differs from it by a single base. A patient counted as having stable Graves' hyperthyroidism if no progression to ophthalmopathy occurred over 18 months of follow-up. The hyperthyroidism patients were between 18 and 65 years old and newly diagnosed, with a disease duration of less than 2 months. Any patient with an uncontrolled infection, another autoimmune disease, pregnancy or lactation was excluded. Clinical symptoms, serum thyroxine and TRAb, thyroid ultrasound, and orbital computed tomography formed the basis for the diagnoses. Trizol reagent was used to extract total RNA, and RNA quality was then checked on an Agilent 2100 Bioanalyzer. The research as a whole found: Blood samples also contained most of the expanded thyroid clonotypes (frequency above 0.001), which suggests that blood repertoires may reflect thyroid immune responses. In validation, progression to ophthalmopathy was predicted by the model with approximately 67% sensitivity and 72% to 85% specificity, a median of about 6.4 months before onset. Ophthalmopathy was separated from stable hyperthyroidism by a 13 V-J signature model, with about 86% sensitivity and about 84% specificity obtained in cross-validation and 80%/75% obtained in testing. No statistical method was used to set the sample size in advance, and investigators knew the group allocation.

TCR beta CDR3 regions were amplified from RNA transcripts. The first round of RT-PCR for the TCR CDR3 was performed with the HTBI primer set and the Qiagen OneStep RT-PCR kit. Libraries were constructed in a second round of multiplex PCR, after which size selection and purification were carried out. Paired-end sequencing of the libraries was performed with 100 bp reads on an Illumina HiSeq2000. The paper's processing steps were these. Raw data were processed with SOAPnuke, discarding reads with adapters, uncalled bases, mean Phred below 15, or no exact constant-primer or identifier match. High-quality paired reads were merged with COPE v1.2.5, and unique nucleotide sequences were defined as clonotypes. MiTCR v1.1 was used to align clonotypes to the IMGT TRBV, TRBD and TRBJ reference segments. Analysis was restricted to V-J combinations with a frequency above 0.0001, which covered roughly 99% of repertoires. A TCS score was defined as the ratio between F50 (clonal expansion) and ExV (chaos), using BLOSUM62-based TCRdist between CDR3 peptides within each V-J. Welch's t-statistics and random forest reduced approximately 520 V-J features to some 14, which were used in a naive Bayes classifier (R e1071). TCRdb reanalyzed the raw reads on its own, using fastp at Q25 for trimming and MiXCR for clone calling, and kept in-frame beta chains. Each record represents a unique CDR3 protein, reported with the most common genes and DNA among its rows. The V and J calls were determined by TCRdb, not by the authors. The sample includes roughly 580,000 distinct CDR3 sequences, with around 46% observed a single time. Roughly 8.2% of the sample is held by the ten biggest clonotypes.

The CDR1 and CDR2 encoded by the germline V gene are MGHDK and SYGVNS. From the cysteine through the phenylalanine, the CDR3 covers 13 amino acids. Solely the CDR3 DNA is kept, with 39 bases framed from the first base. Trimming takes 8 bases off V and 4 bases off J; junction bases not matched to a gene: 5. The rearrangement combines TRBV25-1 with TRBJ2-3, and 8 junction bases match TRBD1. Specimen: peripheral blood or thyroid tissue (not recorded which). The sequence was collected from a young woman with Graves' hyperthyroidism. Donor details come from another sample of the same person, matched by shared clones. The bases read TGTGCCAGCTCGGACAGGGTGGCAGATACGCAGTATTTT. Translated, this is CASSDRVADTQYF.